This is a list of T cell receptor beta chains from one sample in a study of blood T cells in healthy people across ages. TCRdb re-derived calls from the 5' RACE reads in MiXCR, one entry per CDR3 protein. The sample yields about 1.8 million distinct CDR3 sequences, roughly 50% seen once. Sequencing used blood. These receptors were collected from a woman in her 40s in good health. Each CDR3 is given with its conserved first and last residue. Each record gives: J gene, V gene, D gene, clone size, CDR3 DNA, CDR3 protein. A D gene is named only where the DNA matches it firmly. Only part of the rows carry a size: once, few, many, or a class if the clone is expanded.

j_gene: TRBJ2-1
v_gene: TRBV29-1
d_gene: NA
abundance: NA
CDR3nt: TGCAGCGCGTATGATTATGAACGGGCCTACAATGAGCAGTTCTTC
CDR3aa: CSAYDYERAYNEQFF

j_gene: TRBJ2-6
v_gene: TRBV7-2
d_gene: NA
abundance: NA
CDR3nt: TGTGCCAGCAGCTTAGTCCCCGGGTCAGGGGAGCTCTCTGGGGCCAACGTCCTGACTTTC
CDR3aa: CASSLVPGSGELSGANVLTF

j_gene: TRBJ2-7
v_gene: TRBV20-1
d_gene: NA
abundance: NA
CDR3nt: TGCAGTGCTAGAGATCCCCAGGGCCCATACGAGCAGTACTTC
CDR3aa: CSARDPQGPYEQYF

j_gene: TRBJ1-5
v_gene: TRBV6-2/TRBV6-3
d_gene: NA
abundance: NA
CDR3nt: TGTGCCACCCAGGGCAGGGCAAATCAGCCCCAGCATTTT
CDR3aa: CATQGRANQPQHF

j_gene: TRBJ2-7
v_gene: TRBV28
d_gene: TRBD1
abundance: NA
CDR3nt: TGTGCCAGCAGTTTTGACGGGACAGGGGGCGGCGAGCAGTACTTC
CDR3aa: CASSFDGTGGGEQYF

j_gene: TRBJ2-1
v_gene: TRBV4-1
d_gene: NA
abundance: NA
CDR3nt: TGCGCCAGCAGCCAAGAGTGGCAGGGGAAGTACAAGGAGCAGTTCTTC
CDR3aa: CASSQEWQGKYKEQFF

j_gene: TRBJ1-2
v_gene: TRBV12-3/TRBV12-4
d_gene: NA
abundance: NA
CDR3nt: TGTGTCAGCAGTTTAGGCGGGGGATATGGCTACACCTTC
CDR3aa: CVSSLGGGYGYTF

j_gene: TRBJ1-5
v_gene: TRBV5-1
d_gene: NA
abundance: NA
CDR3nt: TGCGCCAGCAGCTTGAGAGGGGATAGCAATCAGCCCCAGCATTTT
CDR3aa: CASSLRGDSNQPQHF

j_gene: TRBJ2-3
v_gene: TRBV24-1
d_gene: NA
abundance: once
CDR3nt: TGTGCCACCAGTGATGCCCCGGGGCCCACGGATACGCAGTATTTT
CDR3aa: CATSDAPGPTDTQYF

j_gene: TRBJ2-7
v_gene: TRBV29-1
d_gene: NA
abundance: NA
CDR3nt: TGCAGCGGAAGCAGGGGCCGGGGGACCTACGAGCAGTACTTC
CDR3aa: CSGSRGRGTYEQYF

j_gene: TRBJ2-7
v_gene: TRBV6-6
d_gene: TRBD1
abundance: NA
CDR3nt: TGTGCCAGCAGCCCAGGGGGCTCTGGCGAGCAGTACTTC
CDR3aa: CASSPGGSGEQYF

j_gene: TRBJ2-5
v_gene: TRBV4-2
d_gene: NA
abundance: many
CDR3nt: TGTGCCAGCAGCCAACCAAAAGAGACCCAGTACTTC
CDR3aa: CASSQPKETQYF

j_gene: TRBJ2-4
v_gene: TRBV4-1
d_gene: NA
abundance: NA
CDR3nt: TGCGCCAGCAGCCGATTCAGGCTAGCCAAAAACATTCAGTACTTC
CDR3aa: CASSRFRLAKNIQYF

j_gene: TRBJ2-5
v_gene: TRBV5-1
d_gene: TRBD2
abundance: NA
CDR3nt: TGCGCCAGCAGCCTTAGCGGGGGCCGACAAGAGACCCAGTACTTC
CDR3aa: CASSLSGGRQETQYF

j_gene: TRBJ2-7
v_gene: TRBV9
d_gene: NA
abundance: NA
CDR3nt: TGTGCCAGCAGCTTCAAAGCGGACCCTTCCTACGAGCAGTACTTC
CDR3aa: CASSFKADPSYEQYF

j_gene: TRBJ2-3
v_gene: TRBV4-3
d_gene: NA
abundance: few
CDR3nt: TGCGCCAGCAGCCAAGAGTTGGCCTTTGGTAGCACAGATACGCAGTATTTT
CDR3aa: CASSQELAFGSTDTQYF

j_gene: TRBJ2-3
v_gene: TRBV2
d_gene: NA
abundance: NA
CDR3nt: TGTGCCAGCAGTACCGACAGCTCCACAGATACGCAGTATTTT
CDR3aa: CASSTDSSTDTQYF

j_gene: TRBJ2-1
v_gene: TRBV6-2/TRBV6-3
d_gene: TRBD2
abundance: NA
CDR3nt: TGTGCCAGCAGTTACACGGGGGGGCCCAATAAGCAGTTCTTC
CDR3aa: CASSYTGGPNKQFF

j_gene: TRBJ2-7
v_gene: TRBV20-1
d_gene: TRBD2
abundance: NA
CDR3nt: TGCAGTGCTAGTACAGCGGGGGGACGGGCCGAGCAGTACTTC
CDR3aa: CSASTAGGRAEQYF

j_gene: TRBJ1-2
v_gene: TRBV9
d_gene: TRBD1
abundance: NA
CDR3nt: TGTGCCAGCAGCGTAGGGCCCGGGACAGGGAGTGTCTATGGCTACACCTTC
CDR3aa: CASSVGPGTGSVYGYTF

j_gene: TRBJ2-7
v_gene: TRBV7-9
d_gene: NA
abundance: few
CDR3nt: TGTGCCAGCAGCATACTGTCCGTCTACGAGCAGTACTTC
CDR3aa: CASSILSVYEQYF

j_gene: TRBJ1-2
v_gene: TRBV5-1
d_gene: TRBD1
abundance: few
CDR3nt: TGCGCCAGCAGCCTCTTCACAACGGACAGGGGACGCTATGGCTACACCTTC
CDR3aa: CASSLFTTDRGRYGYTF

j_gene: TRBJ2-6
v_gene: TRBV28
d_gene: NA
abundance: NA
CDR3nt: TGTGCCAGCAGTGCTTCGGGGACTGGGGCCAACGTCCTGACTTTC
CDR3aa: CASSASGTGANVLTF

j_gene: TRBJ2-5
v_gene: TRBV20-1
d_gene: NA
abundance: NA
CDR3nt: TGCAGTGCTAGAGATACAGTTCAAGAGACCCAGTACTTC
CDR3aa: CSARDTVQETQYF

j_gene: TRBJ2-3
v_gene: TRBV12-3/TRBV12-4
d_gene: TRBD2
abundance: few
CDR3nt: TGTGCCAGCAGTTTGATGACTAGCGGGGTGAAAGATACGCAGTATTTT
CDR3aa: CASSLMTSGVKDTQYF

j_gene: TRBJ2-3
v_gene: TRBV20-1
d_gene: NA
abundance: NA
CDR3nt: TGCAGTGCTAAGAGGATTTCTAGCACAGATACGCAGTATTTT
CDR3aa: CSAKRISSTDTQYF

j_gene: TRBJ1-1
v_gene: TRBV27
d_gene: TRBD1
abundance: NA
CDR3nt: TGTGCCAGCAGTTTCGCCGGAGGGGGACAGGGGTTCACTGAAGCTTTCTTT
CDR3aa: CASSFAGGGQGFTEAFF

j_gene: TRBJ2-1
v_gene: TRBV9
d_gene: TRBD2
abundance: NA
CDR3nt: TGTGCCAGCAGCGTAGTCCCGGGACTAGCAGGTGGTGAGCAGTTCTTC
CDR3aa: CASSVVPGLAGGEQFF

j_gene: TRBJ2-3
v_gene: TRBV29-1
d_gene: NA
abundance: NA
CDR3nt: TGCAGCTTTCGGCCCCCCGGACCACTTGGAGGCACAGATACGCAGTATTTT
CDR3aa: CSFRPPGPLGGTDTQYF

j_gene: TRBJ2-6
v_gene: TRBV6-5
d_gene: NA
abundance: few
CDR3nt: TGTGCCAGCAGTTACTCACACAGTTCCTCTGGGGCCAACGTCCTGACTTTC
CDR3aa: CASSYSHSSSGANVLTF

j_gene: TRBJ2-1
v_gene: TRBV4-1
d_gene: TRBD2
abundance: NA
CDR3nt: TGCGCCAGCAGCCAAGATCCCCGGGGGGGTCCCAATGAGCAGTTCTTC
CDR3aa: CASSQDPRGGPNEQFF

j_gene: TRBJ2-3
v_gene: TRBV5-1
d_gene: TRBD1
abundance: few
CDR3nt: TGCGCCAGCAGCTCCGGGACAGGGATCTCTAGCACAGATACGCAGTATTTT
CDR3aa: CASSSGTGISSTDTQYF

j_gene: TRBJ2-5
v_gene: TRBV2
d_gene: TRBD2
abundance: few
CDR3nt: TGTGCCAGCAGTGAAATCGGGGGGGGGTTATCCCCTTTTCCCCAAGAGACCCAGTACTTC
CDR3aa: CASSEIGGGLSPFPQETQYF

j_gene: TRBJ2-5
v_gene: TRBV27
d_gene: NA
abundance: NA
CDR3nt: TGTGCCAGCAGTTTAGCACGCGTATCCGAGACCCAGTACTTC
CDR3aa: CASSLARVSETQYF

j_gene: TRBJ2-1
v_gene: TRBV4-1
d_gene: NA
abundance: NA
CDR3nt: TGCGCCAGCAGCCAAGTTGTCGCTAGCGACCGCAATGAGCAGTTCTTC
CDR3aa: CASSQVVASDRNEQFF

j_gene: TRBJ2-3
v_gene: TRBV7-2
d_gene: NA
abundance: NA
CDR3nt: TGTGCCAGCAGCCCGGGTCTGGGGGCAGATACGCAGTATTTT
CDR3aa: CASSPGLGADTQYF

j_gene: TRBJ2-5
v_gene: TRBV5-1
d_gene: NA
abundance: NA
CDR3nt: TGCGCCAGCGGCTCACCAGGGAGGAATGGCGAGACCCAGTACTTC
CDR3aa: CASGSPGRNGETQYF

j_gene: TRBJ2-7
v_gene: TRBV5-1
d_gene: TRBD1
abundance: few
CDR3nt: TGCGCCAGCAGCTTGGGCATACAGGGGGCCGAGCAGTACTTC
CDR3aa: CASSLGIQGAEQYF

j_gene: TRBJ2-1
v_gene: TRBV5-1
d_gene: TRBD2
abundance: few
CDR3nt: TGCGCCAGCAGCTTTAGCGGGGGGGCCACCTACAATGAGCAGTTCTTC
CDR3aa: CASSFSGGATYNEQFF

j_gene: TRBJ2-4
v_gene: TRBV28
d_gene: TRBD2
abundance: NA
CDR3nt: TGTGCCAGCAGTCCGGGAGGGACCCTAAACATTCAGTACTTC
CDR3aa: CASSPGGTLNIQYF

j_gene: TRBJ2-1
v_gene: TRBV7-9
d_gene: NA
abundance: NA
CDR3nt: TGTGCCAGCAGCTTCACTCCCGGGGGGCTGTCCTACAATGAGCAGTTCTTC
CDR3aa: CASSFTPGGLSYNEQFF

j_gene: TRBJ2-7
v_gene: TRBV27
d_gene: NA
abundance: few
CDR3nt: TGTGCCAGCAGTTTATCGTGGACCTACGAGCAGTACTTC
CDR3aa: CASSLSWTYEQYF

j_gene: TRBJ2-1
v_gene: TRBV4-1
d_gene: TRBD1
abundance: few
CDR3nt: TGCGCCAGCAGCCAAGATCATGCCGGGACAGGATCCTACAATGAGCAGTTCTTC
CDR3aa: CASSQDHAGTGSYNEQFF

j_gene: TRBJ1-2
v_gene: TRBV29-1
d_gene: NA
abundance: NA
CDR3nt: TGCAGCGTTGAATTCCAGGGCCATGGCTACACCTTC
CDR3aa: CSVEFQGHGYTF